A selection of T cell receptor beta chains follows, all from one sample in a study of blood T cells in healthy people across ages. TCRdb passed the 5' RACE reads through MiXCR, listing each CDR3 protein once. Of some 690,000 distinct CDR3 sequences detected, over 20% appear once; the ten largest clones hold less than 25%. The sequenced sample was blood. Receptors originate from a man in his 70s in good health. Each CDR3 is given with its conserved first and last residue.

J | V | CDR3
TRBJ2-3 | TRBV27 | CASSLYPGTSGRRRLTDTQYF
TRBJ2-3 | TRBV10-3 | CAISESTSDGPTDTQYF
TRBJ1-2 | TRBV7-9 | CASSLDRGLGYTF
TRBJ1-1 | TRBV12-3/TRBV12-4 | CASSSGPLNTEAFF
TRBJ2-7 | TRBV7-9 | CASSPIYEQYF
TRBJ2-2 | TRBV5-1 | CASRPEGTGELFF
TRBJ2-3 | TRBV5-1 | CASSMVGDTQYF
TRBJ1-1 | TRBV6-5 | CASSGALENTGAFF
TRBJ1-4 | TRBV12-5 | CASGLGSTNEKLFF
TRBJ1-3 | TRBV29-1 | CSVVASGNTIYF
NA | TRBV4-2 | CASSRQGAFYEQYF
TRBJ2-7 | TRBV5-1 | CASGPGTGYEQYF
TRBJ2-4 | TRBV29-1 | CSARTGGNGNIQYF
TRBJ1-5 | TRBV5-1 | CASLNQPQHF
TRBJ2-7 | TRBV7-9 | CASSLVRWGQYSYEQYF
TRBJ1-4 | TRBV11-2 | CASSPNPGQSEKLFF
TRBJ2-4 | TRBV7-6 | CASSPSGGATVSKNIQYF
TRBJ1-5 | TRBV7-2 | CAGSPQNLSNQPQHF
TRBJ2-1 | TRBV10-3 | CAMGQGDYNEQFF
TRBJ1-2 | TRBV30 | CAWKVLYGYTF
TRBJ1-2 | TRBV7-9 | CASSLPRVPIYGYTF
NA | TRBV12-3/TRBV12-4 | CASSQKLSHEQYF
TRBJ2-3 | TRBV5-1 | CASSGGLAGVTDTQYF
NA | TRBV12-3/TRBV12-4 | CASSFRDRGADTQHF
TRBJ1-1 | TRBV28 | CASSLEGTGTEAFF
NA | TRBV5-1 | CASASGVQGYEQFF
TRBJ1-2 | TRBV7-2 | CASSRRGTGYGYTF
TRBJ2-3 | TRBV12-3/TRBV12-4 | CASSPRHLATQYF
TRBJ2-7 | TRBV29-1 | CSVGGVQFAYEQYF
TRBJ1-2 | TRBV29-1 | CSVGQGGTANYGYTF
TRBJ2-3 | TRBV12-3/TRBV12-4 | CASSSRLWGYSTDTQYF
TRBJ2-3 | TRBV28 | CASTPGTDTQYF
TRBJ1-3 | TRBV5-1 | CASSFGTPGNTIYF
TRBJ2-7 | TRBV20-1 | CSARRGAEQYF
TRBJ2-3 | TRBV7-3 | CASSFTGATDTQYF
TRBJ2-3 | TRBV5-1 | CASAGTSGGYRTDTQYF
NA | TRBV7-9 | CASSSNGGEQFF
TRBJ2-3 | TRBV5-1 | CASSLGSGGGDTQYF
TRBJ2-3 | TRBV29-1 | CSVRSTDTQYF
TRBJ2-3 | TRBV12-3/TRBV12-4 | CASRQGFDTQYF
TRBJ1-1 | TRBV6-5 | CASGRTGGKTAEAFF
TRBJ2-1 | TRBV24-1 | CATSDPGNEQFF
TRBJ2-6 | TRBV20-1 | CSAFRTSGGARGANVLTF
TRBJ1-5 | TRBV28 | CASRDFTSNQPQHF
TRBJ1-2 | TRBV21-1 | CASSKGGGSFYTF
TRBJ2-3 | TRBV11-2 | CAIRDWITDTQYF
TRBJ2-5 | TRBV12-3/TRBV12-4 | CASSSSKTSGGSETQYF
TRBJ1-1 | TRBV30 | CAWSGTAGNTEAFF
TRBJ2-7 | TRBV6-6 | CASRGQDYEQYF
TRBJ2-5 | TRBV12-3/TRBV12-4 | CASTMGAQETQHF
TRBJ1-5 | TRBV20-1 | CSASGTGYQPQHF
TRBJ2-4 | TRBV6-1 | CASSEAGRFQYF
TRBJ2-7 | TRBV10-3 | CAISGVQPLEQYF
TRBJ1-4 | TRBV14 | CASSQSITVAEKLFF